This T cell receptor (beta chain) was found in a study of naive and memory T cell subsets. Germline V gene lookup returns CDR1 SGHDN and CDR2 FVKESK. CDR3 size: 15 residues. V gave up 1 base and J gave up 0 bases, with 9 bases separating them. Both TRBC1 and TRBC2 were covered by a beta constant-region primer of two equimolar oligonucleotides. Nested alpha and beta constant-region primers with the SP2 primer drove four PCR rounds on ligated cDNA. TCRdb redid the calling of the UMI-ligation and nested PCR reads with MiXCR, one entry per CDR3 protein. The repertoire has about 150,000 distinct CDR3 sequences, over 20% of them found once; the top ten carry about 0.11%. Cells stained for CD3, CD4, CD8, CD45RA and CD27 were sorted into four subsets. As concerns this clonotype: The antigen remains undetermined.

Findings and limits, study-wide: Naive repertoires, especially CD8, held a few larger clonotypes, possibly memory cells re-expressing CD45RA.

This chain connects TRBV14 to TRBJ1-1; D might be TRBD1 (5 bases). This clonotype originated in a human donor in good health. Sequences were obtained from naive CD4+ T cells from blood. CDR3 sequence reads: CASSQVGRLNTEAFF. CDR3 DNA sequence: TGTGCCAGCAGCCAAGTGGGACGGTTGAACACTGAAGCTTTCTTT.